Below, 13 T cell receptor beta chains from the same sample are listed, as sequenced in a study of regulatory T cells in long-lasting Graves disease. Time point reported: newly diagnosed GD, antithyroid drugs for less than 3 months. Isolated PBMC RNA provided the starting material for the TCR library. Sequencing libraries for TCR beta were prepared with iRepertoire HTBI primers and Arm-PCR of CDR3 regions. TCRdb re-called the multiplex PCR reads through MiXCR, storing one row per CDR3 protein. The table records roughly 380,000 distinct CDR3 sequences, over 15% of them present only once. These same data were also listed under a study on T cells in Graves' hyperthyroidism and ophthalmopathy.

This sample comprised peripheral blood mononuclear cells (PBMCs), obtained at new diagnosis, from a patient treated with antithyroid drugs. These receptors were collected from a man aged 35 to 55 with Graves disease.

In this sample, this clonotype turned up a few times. CDR3 sequence: CATSDPLAGTGESDGYTF. The CDR3 nucleotides are TGTGCCACCAGTGATCCGCTAGCCGGGACAGGGGAATCCGATGGCTACACCTTC. V usage is TRBV24-1 and J usage is TRBJ1-2; 10 bases match TRBD1. This CDR3 has 18 amino acids. V was clipped by 3 bases and J by 6 bases; unmatched bases: 15. Germline assignment: CDR1 KGHDR and CDR2 SFDVKD.

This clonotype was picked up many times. In DNA, the CDR3 is TGTGCCAGCAGGATGCTCACTGAAGCTTTCTTT. Its protein is CASRMLTEAFF. The rearrangement joins TRBV28 to TRBJ1-1; D not certain. There are 11 residues in the CDR3. Trimming left V 6 bases short and J 4 bases short, with 6 bases between. Germline V lookup: CDR1 MDHEN, CDR2 SYDVKM.

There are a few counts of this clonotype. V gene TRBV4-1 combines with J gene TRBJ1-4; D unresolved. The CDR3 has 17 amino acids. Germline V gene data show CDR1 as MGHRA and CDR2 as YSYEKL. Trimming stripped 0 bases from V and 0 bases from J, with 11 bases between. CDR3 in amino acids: CASSQDFLSATNEKLFF. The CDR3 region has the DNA TGCGCCAGCAGCCAAGATTTCCTCTCGGCAACTAATGAAAAACTGTTTTTT.

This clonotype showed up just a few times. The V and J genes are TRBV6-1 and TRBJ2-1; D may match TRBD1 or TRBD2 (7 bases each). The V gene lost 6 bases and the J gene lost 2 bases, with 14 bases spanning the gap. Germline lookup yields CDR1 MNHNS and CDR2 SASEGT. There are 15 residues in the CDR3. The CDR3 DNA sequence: TGTGCCAGCAGGTCAGGGGGGGGGACCTACAATGAGCAGTTCTTC. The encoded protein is CASRSGGGTYNEQFF.

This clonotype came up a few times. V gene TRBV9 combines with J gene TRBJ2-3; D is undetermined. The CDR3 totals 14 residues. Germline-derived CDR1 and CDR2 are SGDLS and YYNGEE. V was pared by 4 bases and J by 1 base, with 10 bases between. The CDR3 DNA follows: TGTGCCAGCAGCACCAGCCCTGGCACAGATACGCAGTATTTT. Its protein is CASSTSPGTDTQYF.

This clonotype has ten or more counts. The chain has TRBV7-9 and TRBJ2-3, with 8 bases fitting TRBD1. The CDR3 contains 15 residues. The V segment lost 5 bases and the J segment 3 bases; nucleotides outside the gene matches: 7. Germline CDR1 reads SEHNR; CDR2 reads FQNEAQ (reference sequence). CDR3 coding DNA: TGTGCCAGCAGCCCACGACAGGGGTGGACAGATACGCAGTATTTT. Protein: CASSPRQGWTDTQYF.

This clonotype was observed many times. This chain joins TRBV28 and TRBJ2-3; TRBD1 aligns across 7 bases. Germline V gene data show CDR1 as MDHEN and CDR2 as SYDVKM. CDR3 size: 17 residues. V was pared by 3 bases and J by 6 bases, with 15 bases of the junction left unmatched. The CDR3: CASSLPSRDSTMDTQYF. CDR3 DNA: TGTGCCAGCAGTTTGCCCTCCCGGGACAGTACTATGGATACGCAGTATTTT.

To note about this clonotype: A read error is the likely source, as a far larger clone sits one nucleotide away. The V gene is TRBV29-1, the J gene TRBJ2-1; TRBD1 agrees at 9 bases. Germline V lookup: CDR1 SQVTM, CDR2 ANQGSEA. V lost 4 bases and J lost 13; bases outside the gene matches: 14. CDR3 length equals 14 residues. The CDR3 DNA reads TGCAGCGTTGCCACGGGACAGGGTGTGGGTACCCAGTTCTTC. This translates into CSVATGQGVGTQFF.

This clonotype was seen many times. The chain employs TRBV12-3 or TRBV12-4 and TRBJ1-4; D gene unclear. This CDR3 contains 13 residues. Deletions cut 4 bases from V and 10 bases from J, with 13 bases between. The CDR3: CASSSLAVGKLFF. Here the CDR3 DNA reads TGTGCCAGCAGTTCCCTGGCGGTGGGAAAACTGTTTTTT.

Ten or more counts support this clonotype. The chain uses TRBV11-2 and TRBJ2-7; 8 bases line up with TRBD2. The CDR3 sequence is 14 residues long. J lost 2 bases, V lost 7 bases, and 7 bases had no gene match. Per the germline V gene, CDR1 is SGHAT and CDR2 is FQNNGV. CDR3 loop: CASTQVAGPYEQYF. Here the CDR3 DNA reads TGTGCCAGCACCCAGGTAGCGGGGCCCTACGAGCAGTACTTC.

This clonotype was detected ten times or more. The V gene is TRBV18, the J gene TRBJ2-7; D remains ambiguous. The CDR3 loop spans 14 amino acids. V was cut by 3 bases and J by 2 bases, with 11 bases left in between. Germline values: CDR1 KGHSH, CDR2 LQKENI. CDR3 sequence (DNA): TGTGCCAGCTCACCGCCGTCACAGACCTACGAGCAGTACTTC. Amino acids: CASSPPSQTYEQYF.

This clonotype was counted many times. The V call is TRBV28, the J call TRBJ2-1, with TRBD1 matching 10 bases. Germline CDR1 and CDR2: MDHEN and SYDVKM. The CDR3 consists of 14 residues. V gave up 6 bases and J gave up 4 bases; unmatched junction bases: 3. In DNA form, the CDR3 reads TGTGCCAGCAGGGAGGGACAGGGGTACAATGAGCAGTTCTTC. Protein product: CASREGQGYNEQFF.

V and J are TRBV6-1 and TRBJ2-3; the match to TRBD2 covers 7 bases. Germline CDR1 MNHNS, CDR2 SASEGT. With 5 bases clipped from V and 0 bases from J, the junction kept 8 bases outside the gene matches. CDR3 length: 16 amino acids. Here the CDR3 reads CASSRPGGSSTDTQYF. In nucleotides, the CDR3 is TGTGCCAGCAGTAGACCCGGGGGGTCCAGCACAGATACGCAGTATTTT.